This T cell receptor beta chain derives from a study of Ad26.COV2.S vaccination and SARS-CoV-2 variants. Whole-study context: By the intramuscular route, Ad26.COV2.S was given once, or twice 56 days apart.

Treatment specified: roughly 18 received Ad26.COV2.S at low or high dose, single or two shots; 5 received placebo; per-sample allocation not given. Sampling was performed 63 days after the first vaccine or placebo injection. The donor's status was that of an adult aged 18-55 years in Boston. Some clones are missing from TCRdb's copy, which holds only in-frame ones; the method was immunoSEQ multiplex PCR. The sample has about 680,000 clones, roughly nine tenths seen once. This receptor was identified in a person aged 18 to 59 who received the Ad26.COV2.S COVID-19 vaccine or a placebo. This specimen consisted of peripheral blood, obtained in a trial of Ad26.COV2.S vaccine versus placebo.

CDR3 nucleotide sequence: TGTGCCAGTAGTATTGACAGGGGATACGAGCAGTACTTC. It is translated as CASSIDRGYEQYF. The rearrangement uses TRBV19 and TRBJ2-7; 8 positions agree with TRBD1. J lost 4 bases, V lost 3 bases, and 2 bases had no gene match. The CDR3 totals 13 residues. CDR1 and CDR2 from the germline V gene are LNHDA and SQIVND (reference sequence).